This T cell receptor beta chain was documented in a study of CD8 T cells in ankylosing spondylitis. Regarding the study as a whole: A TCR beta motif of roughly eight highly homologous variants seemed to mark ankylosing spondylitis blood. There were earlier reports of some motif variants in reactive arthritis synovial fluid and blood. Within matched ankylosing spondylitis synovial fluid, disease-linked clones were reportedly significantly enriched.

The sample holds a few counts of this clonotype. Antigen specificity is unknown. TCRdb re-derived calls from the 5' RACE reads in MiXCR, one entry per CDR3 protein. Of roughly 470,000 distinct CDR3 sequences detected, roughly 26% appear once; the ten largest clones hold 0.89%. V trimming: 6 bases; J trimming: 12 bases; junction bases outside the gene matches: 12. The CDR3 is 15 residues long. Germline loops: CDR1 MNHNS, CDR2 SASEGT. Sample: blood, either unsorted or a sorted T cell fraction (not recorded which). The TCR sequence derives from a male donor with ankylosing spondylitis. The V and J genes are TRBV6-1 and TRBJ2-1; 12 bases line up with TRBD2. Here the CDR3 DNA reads TGTGCCAGCAGGCAGACTAGCGGGAGCAGCAAGGGGCAGTTCTTC. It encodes CASRQTSGSSKGQFF.